This T cell receptor (beta chain) is from a study of control samples from healthy donors and cancer patients (dated by TCRdb to about 2020). Notes on this clone: Its antigen remains unidentified. No base quality information exists; no much larger clone differs at one position.

The library was built by means of the immunoSEQ multiplex PCR assay. The table was pulled from immuneACCESS by TCRdb, which kept in-frame rearrangements only. Such tables lose some clones; where checked, under half of the loss comes from unresolved V genes, and the rest has no known cause. The sample profile shows about 60,000 clones; nearly 90% of them were found once. 3.5% to 4.5% of the sample is taken by the ten largest. CDR1 and CDR2, looked up from the germline V gene, are MDHEN and SYDVKM. From its cysteine to its phenylalanine, the CDR3 spans 17 amino acids. The only DNA kept is the CDR3, 51 bases in frame from the first base. V drops 1 base and J drops 6 bases, leaving 19 bases in between.

Here the chain combines TRBV28 and TRBJ2-1; the D assignment is uncertain and may be TRBD1 or TRBD2, with 5 bases supporting each. The specimen was blood. The sequence derives from a man aged 50 to 60 in good health. For the CDR3, the sequence is CASSLFWTLSEGNEQFF. DNA sequence: TGTGCCAGCAGTTTATTCTGGACACTAAGCGAGGGCAATGAGCAGTTCTTC.